This T cell receptor (beta chain) was obtained from a study of glioma-infiltrating T cells. Amplification of TCR alpha and beta CDR3 regions from RNA used iRepertoire nested multiplex PCR. TCRdb processed the multiplex PCR reads anew with MiXCR; each CDR3 protein has one entry. The sample has 150,000 to 200,000 distinct CDR3 sequences, roughly 45% seen once. The sample was glioma tissue, nonneoplastic brain tissue, or PBMCs (not recorded which). The sequence was obtained from a human donor with low-grade glioma or glioblastoma, undergoing nonglioma brain surgery, or in good health (not recorded which).

The CDR3 is CASSPLSRRRRVHSYNEQFF. Written as DNA, the CDR3 is TGTGCCAGCTCACCACTGTCACGAAGGAGGAGGGTACACTCCTACAATGAGCAGTTCTTC. This chain joins TRBV18 and TRBJ2-1, with a tentative D call TRBD2 (6 bases). The CDR3 loop spans 20 amino acids. Trimming removed 1 base at V and 0 bases at J, with 22 bases between. The germline gives CDR1 KGHSH, CDR2 LQKENI.